This TCR beta chain emerged from a study of cytomegalovirus exposure and HLA in healthy donors. Whole-study context: Within an early data release were tens of millions of unique TCRs drawn from HLA-typed donors. Study-level results: An Asian-associated ancestry cluster reportedly showed fewer N-insertions than the approximately 670-donor mean in a later analysis. Earlier analysis yielded a pattern in which most TCR beta V segments were productive about 87% or about 30% of the time. In a later analysis, V- and J-gene trimming of beta chains associated with a DCLRE1C missense variant, replicated independently.

This clone was seen a handful of times. As yet, its antigen is unknown. The PCR employed 60 Vbeta primers together with 13 Jbeta primers. Assay used: immunoSEQ multiplex PCR; TCRdb lists only in-frame clones, some missing. The profile shows roughly 120,000 clones, approximately 15% of them singletons. The CDR3 consists of 14 residues. CDR1 and CDR2 (germline): SGHAT, FQNNGV. Trimming removed 2 bases from V and 8 bases from J, with 14 bases in between. This chain links TRBV11-2 with TRBJ2-3; a weak D match, TRBD2 (5 bases). The sample comprised PBMCs. The receptor was isolated from a woman under 30 in good health and CMV-seronegative. CDR3 loop: CASSLNSGPGTQYF. DNA of the CDR3: TGTGCCAGCAGCTTAAACAGCGGTCCAGGTACGCAGTATTTT.